This T cell receptor (beta chain) was identified in a study of T cell changes during pregnancy in multiple sclerosis. Germline CDR1 LGHNA, CDR2 YSLEER. This CDR3 is 15 amino acids long. V lost 0 bases and J lost 4, with 7 bases in between. Sequenced by immunoSEQ multiplex PCR; TCRdb stores in-frame clones only, minus some. The profile shows over 45,000 clones, around nine tenths of them singletons. Sequencing was performed on peripheral blood, taken in the third trimester of pregnancy. This sequence joins TRBV4-3 and TRBJ2-6; D gene ambiguous. The sequence was obtained from a female donor in good health, enrolled as a control in a pregnancy study. CDR3 nucleotides: TGCGCCAGCAGCCAAGAGGCATGGGGGGCCAACGTCCTGACTTTC. Its translation is CASSQEAWGANVLTF.